The 12 T cell receptor beta chains below all came from one sample that was sequenced in a study of T cells in Graves' hyperthyroidism and ophthalmopathy (dated by TCRdb to the late 2010s). Library creation used multiplex PCR. Sequencing instrument: Illumina HiSeq 2000. The TCR beta CDR3 regions were amplified from RNA transcripts. For the first round of RT-PCR on the TCR CDR3, the HTBI primer set was used together with the Qiagen OneStep RT-PCR kit. TCRdb reworked the public reads: Q25 trimming with fastp, MiXCR clone assembly, productive beta chains retained. CDR3 protein duplicates are merged, each entry listing the most common genes and DNA. For this sample the table gives 750,000 to 950,000 distinct CDR3 sequences, of which about 38% were detected only once. 7.5% to 9.5% of the sample belongs to the ten largest clones. Sequences were obtained from blood. The receptors here all came from a young man with Graves' hyperthyroidism.

There are many counts of this clonotype. V is TRBV9 and J is TRBJ1-2; D unclear. This CDR3 contains 12 residues. V lost 1 base and J 4 bases, leaving 5 bases between the germline ends. From germline, CDR1 is SGDLS and CDR2 YYNGEE. Written as DNA, the CDR3 is TGTGCCAGCAGCGTATCTGGCTATGGCTACACCTTC. Protein: CASSVSGYGYTF.

At least ten counts were recorded for this clonotype. As DNA, the CDR3 is TGTGCCAGCAGCCCTTCAACAGGGATCGGCGGCTACACCTTC. Its protein product is CASSPSTGIGGYTF. J is TRBJ1-2 and V is TRBV7-2; weak D call: TRBD1 (6 bases). Germline CDR1 SGHTA, CDR2 FQGNSA. V lost 5 bases and J lost 8, with 18 bases in between. The CDR3 loop spans 14 amino acids.

The V call is TRBV25-1, the J call TRBJ1-1; the match to TRBD1 covers 10 bases. The CDR3 length is 15 residues. CDR1 is MGHDK, CDR2 SYGVNS, per germline. After removal of 4 bases from V and 4 bases from J, the junction contained 6 bases not matched to a gene. In nucleotides, the CDR3 is TGTGCCAGCAGTGTCCGGGACAGGGGCGTCACTGAAGCTTTCTTT. Translating gives CASSVRDRGVTEAFF.

The rearrangement uses TRBV29-1 and TRBJ2-7; D call uncertain. The CDR3 totals 10 residues. Trimming removed 8 bases at V and 3 bases at J, with 8 bases between. From germline, CDR1 is SQVTM and CDR2 ANQGSEA. CDR3 amino acids: CSHSSYEQYF. DNA for the CDR3: TGCAGCCACTCTAGCTACGAGCAGTACTTC.

This clonotype was counted a few times. The rearrangement joins TRBV14 to TRBJ1-3; D is uncertain. Germline CDR1 is SGHDN and CDR2 is FVKESK. This CDR3 region has 16 residues. Deletions cut 2 bases from V and 0 bases from J, with 11 bases between. The CDR3 nucleotides read TGTGCCAGCAGCCAATATTCGAATCCCTCTGGAAACACCATATATTTT. Amino acids: CASSQYSNPSGNTIYF.

This clonotype appeared many times. The gene calls are TRBV5-1 and TRBJ2-7, with TRBD1 as a possible D gene (5 bases). The V end was cut by 0 bases, the J end by 5 bases, with 15 bases between. The CDR3 is 15 amino acids. Germline-derived CDR1 and CDR2 are SGHRS and YFSETQ. CDR3 sequence: CASSLVWAGKDEQYF. The CDR3, as DNA: TGCGCCAGCAGCTTGGTTTGGGCAGGGAAGGACGAGCAGTACTTC. Full variable domain (remainder filled in from reference TRBV5-1 and TRBJ2-7): KAGVTQTPRYLIKTRGQQVTLSCSPISGHRSVSWYQQTPGQGLQFLFEYFSETQRNKGNFPGRFSGRQFSNSRSEMNVSTLELGDSALYLCASSLVWAGKDEQYFGPGTRLTVT.

In the case of this clonotype: One end of the junction does not line up with germline, which may come from a read error. V and J are TRBV7-9 and TRBJ1-2; 8 bases align to TRBD1. From germline, CDR1 is SEHNR and CDR2 FQNEAQ (reference sequence). The CDR3 consists of 15 residues. This CDR3 is CASSHSGGRDYGYTF. In DNA form, the CDR3 reads TGCGCCAGCAGCCATTCAGGGGGCCGGGACTATGGCTACACCTTC.

The rearrangement joins TRBV6-1 to TRBJ1-1; possibly TRBD1 for D (5 bases). Germline CDR1 and CDR2: MNHNS and SASEGT. V lost 8 bases to trimming and J lost 3 bases, with 19 bases between them. The CDR3 contains 15 residues. CDR3 residues: CASAQGEVGDTEAFF. The DNA of the CDR3 is TGTGCCAGCGCCCAGGGAGAAGTGGGCGACACTGAAGCTTTCTTT.

There are a few counts of this clonotype. The CDR3 DNA reads as TGTGCCAGCAGCACCCCCGGGACAGGAGGTGAAGCTTTCTTT. Encoded protein: CASSTPGTGGEAFF. The chain is built from TRBV9 and TRBJ1-1, with 8 bases that match TRBD1. In germline, CDR1 is SGDLS, CDR2 YYNGEE. This CDR3 has 14 residues. V lost 4 bases and J lost 7; bases outside the gene matches: 9.

This clonotype was picked up one time. The V call is TRBV14, the J call TRBJ2-7; TRBD2 matches 7 bases. CDR1 and CDR2 (germline): SGHDN, FVKESK. V was pared by 8 bases and J by 3 bases, with 10 bases of the junction left unmatched. The CDR3 consists of 14 residues. CDR3 nucleotide sequence: TGTGCCAGCTCACCATCGGGGACTAACTACGAGCAGTACTTC. Protein product: CASSPSGTNYEQYF.

The table lists this clonotype with a few counts. This chain uses TRBV15 with TRBJ1-1; TRBD1 agrees at 10 bases. The CDR3 extends over 16 amino acids. Germline assignment: CDR1 LNHNV and CDR2 YYDKDF (reference sequence). The V gene end was trimmed by 4 bases and the J gene end by 4 bases; junction bases not matched to a gene: 9. The CDR3 reads CATSKGQGFRSTEAFF. Here the CDR3 DNA reads TGTGCCACCAGCAAGGGACAGGGGTTTCGCTCCACTGAAGCTTTCTTT.

About this clonotype itself: A read error is possible here, since a much larger clone lies one base away. This chain links TRBV7-9 with TRBJ1-1; D remains ambiguous. This CDR3 contains 13 residues. Germline loops: CDR1 SEHNR, CDR2 FQNEAQ (reference sequence). The CDR3 DNA reads as TGTGCCGGCAGCTTCTTGAAGAACACTGAAGCTTTCTTT. Its protein product is CAGSFLKNTEAFF.